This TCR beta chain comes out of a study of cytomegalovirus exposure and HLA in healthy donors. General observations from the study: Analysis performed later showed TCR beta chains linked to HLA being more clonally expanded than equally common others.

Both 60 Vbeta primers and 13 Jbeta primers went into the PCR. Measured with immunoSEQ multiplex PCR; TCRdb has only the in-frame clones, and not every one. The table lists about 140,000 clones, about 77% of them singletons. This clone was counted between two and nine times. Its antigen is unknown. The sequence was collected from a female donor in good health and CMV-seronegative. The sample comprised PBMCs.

The CDR3, as DNA: TGTGCCAGCAGCTTGGACAGGGACTCCTACGAGCAGTACTTC. It encodes CASSLDRDSYEQYF. This chain joins TRBV7-7 and TRBJ2-7; the match to TRBD1 covers 8 bases. The CDR3 spans 14 residues. J was trimmed by 0 bases and V by 3 bases; bases with no gene match: 1. The germline gives CDR1 SSHAT, CDR2 FNYEAQ (reference sequence).